These 17 T cell receptor beta chains originate from one sample sequenced in a study of T cells after yellow fever vaccination. TCRdb re-analysed the 5' RACE reads in MiXCR, keeping a single row per CDR3 protein. The table shows about 300,000 distinct CDR3 sequences, with approximately 10% occurring only once. The sample here was CD4+ T cells sorted from PBMCs, taken 5 days after the yellow fever booster vaccination. The origin of the receptors is a man between 18 and 29 years old who received the YFV17D yellow fever vaccine.

This clonotype has a count of ten or more. V and J are TRBV4-1 and TRBJ2-7; D may match TRBD1 or TRBD2 (5 bases each). The length of the CDR3 is 16 residues. Germline values: CDR1 MGHRA, CDR2 YSYEKL. V dropped 6 bases and J dropped 6 bases, with 24 bases sitting between them. The CDR3 sequence: CASSRVRQRSNSEQYF. In DNA, the CDR3 is TGCGCCAGCAGTCGCGTAAGACAGCGGAGTAATTCCGAGCAGTACTTC.

This clonotype came up a few times. It may be a read error: a sequence one base away is much more abundant. J is TRBJ2-1 and V is TRBV19, with 7 bases matching TRBD1. The CDR3 sequence is 15 residues long. CDR1 and CDR2 (germline): LNHDA, SQIVND (reference sequence). DNA of the CDR3: TGTGCCAGTAGTGGACAGGCCAGCTCCTACACTGAGCAGTTCTTC. It yields the protein CASSGQASSYTEQFF. The full variable domain, completed using reference TRBV19 and TRBJ2-1, is DGGITQSPKYLFRKEGQNVTLSCEQNLNHDAMYWYRQDPGQGLRLIYYSQIVNDFQKGDIAEGYSVSREKKESFPLTVTSAQKNPTAFYLCASSGQASSYTEQFFGPGTRLTVL.

This clonotype was seen more than once but under ten times. The gene calls are TRBV7-2 and TRBJ2-3; possible D gene TRBD2, 5 bases. Trimming left V 5 bases short and J 5 bases short, with 14 bases between. The CDR3 spans 14 residues. From germline, CDR1 is SGHTA and CDR2 FQGNSA. CDR3 protein: CASSANQGRDTQYF. CDR3 in DNA: TGTGCCAGCAGCGCAAACCAAGGGAGAGATACGCAGTATTTT.

This chain connects TRBV6-2 or TRBV6-3 to TRBJ2-7, with TRBD2 matching 9 bases. Germline loops: CDR1 MNHEY, CDR2 SVGEGT. Trimming removed 6 bases from V and 3 bases from J; junction bases left unmatched: 6. This CDR3 contains 14 residues. CDR3 sequence reads: CASRRSGGDYEQYF. DNA of the CDR3: TGTGCCAGCAGACGTAGCGGGGGAGACTACGAGCAGTACTTC.

This clonotype has only a few counts. The chain links TRBV6-2 or TRBV6-3 to TRBJ2-1; D unresolved. V was trimmed by 6 bases and J by 4 bases, leaving 13 bases between them. The germline gives CDR1 MNHEY, CDR2 SVGEGT. CDR3 length equals 14 residues. The CDR3 here is CASREAQGYNEQFF. CDR3 coding DNA: TGTGCCAGCAGAGAAGCACAAGGTTACAATGAGCAGTTCTTC.

The chain joins TRBV28 to TRBJ2-7, with no clear D. Trimming stripped 3 bases from V and 1 base from J, with 7 bases between. The CDR3 totals 13 residues. Per germline, CDR1 MDHEN and CDR2 SYDVKM. The CDR3 nucleotides are TGTGCCAGCAGTTTGGACGATTCCTACGAGCAGTACGTC. Translated: CASSLDDSYEQYV.

Many counts were recorded for this clonotype. The V call is TRBV4-1, the J call TRBJ2-3; 8 positions agree with TRBD2. Germline V gives CDR1 MGHRA, CDR2 YSYEKL. V lost 3 bases to trimming and J lost 3 bases; unmatched junction nucleotides: 8. The CDR3 has 16 amino acids. For the CDR3, the DNA is TGCGCCAGCAGCCACCTGGGGCGGGGGGTAACAGATACGCAGTATTTT. Amino acid sequence: CASSHLGRGVTDTQYF.

This clonotype was detected many times. This chain uses TRBV28 with TRBJ1-5, with D uncertain. The CDR3 extends over 15 amino acids. Germline CDR1 MDHEN, CDR2 SYDVKM. Trimming took off 6 bases at V and 0 bases at J, with 12 bases between the two ends. The DNA of the CDR3 is TGTGCCAGCAGAGAGACACCCTATAGCAATCAGCCCCAGCATTTT. It specifies CASRETPYSNQPQHF.

This clonotype was picked up one time. The V gene is TRBV20-1, the J gene TRBJ1-2; 9 nucleotides line up with TRBD1. The CDR3 sequence is 12 residues long. Germline V lookup: CDR1 DFQATT, CDR2 SNEGSKA (reference sequence). V shed 4 bases, J shed 8 bases, and the junction held 5 bases outside the gene matches. CDR3 sequence: CSAKQGARGYTF. DNA for the CDR3: TGCAGTGCTAAACAGGGGGCGCGAGGCTACACCTTC.

There are a few counts of this clonotype. The V gene is TRBV5-1, the J gene TRBJ1-2; D might be TRBD1 (5 bases). Between the trimmed V and J ends, which lost 2 bases and 0 bases, there was a span of 17 bases. Germline V gives CDR1 SGHRS, CDR2 YFSETQ. The CDR3 is made up of 17 amino acids. CDR3 sequence reads: CASSLPGKEKANYGYTF. DNA of the CDR3: TGCGCCAGCAGCTTACCAGGGAAAGAGAAAGCTAACTATGGCTACACCTTC.

This chain links TRBV7-3 with TRBJ2-5, with 8 nucleotides matching TRBD1. V shed 5 bases and J 4 bases; nucleotides not matched to a gene: 6. Germline lookup yields CDR1 SGHTA and CDR2 FQGTGA. The CDR3 runs 14 residues. DNA for the CDR3: TGTGCCAGCAGCCCTGGGGACAGGAGAGAGACCCAGTACTTC. As protein: CASSPGDRRETQYF.

This clonotype has only a few counts. J is TRBJ2-3 and V is TRBV20-1, with D maybe TRBD2 (6 bases). From germline, CDR1 is DFQATT and CDR2 SNEGSKA (reference sequence). V lost 7 bases and J lost 6, with 20 bases in between. This CDR3 has 14 residues. The CDR3 sequence: CSDSGGGAGDTQYF. CDR3 in DNA: TGCAGTGACTCCGGGGGAGGTGCTGGGGATACGCAGTATTTT.

The chain links TRBV27 to TRBJ1-4; TRBD1 is a possible D gene (5 bases). The germline V and J ends were trimmed by 4 bases and 2 bases, with 14 bases remaining between them. CDR1 and CDR2 from the germline V gene are MNHEY and SMNVEV (reference sequence). This CDR3 contains 16 residues. The CDR3 region is CASSYHAGLTNEKLFF. DNA for the CDR3: TGTGCCAGCAGTTACCACGCGGGACTGACTAATGAAAAACTGTTTTTT.

This clonotype was seen at least ten times. The chain recombines TRBV29-1 with TRBJ2-2, with TRBD1 as a possible D gene (6 bases). The germline V and J ends were trimmed by 7 bases and 2 bases, with 8 bases remaining between them. There are 12 residues in the CDR3. CDR1 and CDR2 (germline): SQVTM, ANQGSEA. The CDR3 coding sequence is TGCAGCGCGGGACAAAACACCGGGGAGCTGTTTTTT. The encoded protein is CSAGQNTGELFF.

The V and J genes are TRBV12-3 or TRBV12-4 and TRBJ1-4; D is uncertain. The germline V and J ends were trimmed by 3 bases and 4 bases, with 12 bases remaining between them. The CDR3 spans 15 residues. CDR3 coding DNA: TGTGCCAGCAGTTTGATCGGACCGCTTAATGAAAAACTGTTTTTT. Residues: CASSLIGPLNEKLFF.

This clonotype was seen a handful of times. The chain couples TRBV5-5 to TRBJ1-1, with D hard to call. V lost 2 bases, J lost 4 bases, and 12 bases lay in between. The germline CDR1 and CDR2 sequences are SGHKS and YYEKEE (reference sequence). The CDR3 has 14 amino acids. The CDR3 bases are TGTGCCAGCAGCTTAGCCCCTTGGAGCACTGAAGCTTTCTTT. It is translated as CASSLAPWSTEAFF.

This clonotype was seen at least ten times. The chain carries TRBV5-6 and TRBJ2-7, with 9 bases that match TRBD1. This CDR3 is 15 amino acids long. V dropped 2 bases and J dropped 2; count of bases not matched to a gene: 5. Germline V gives CDR1 SGHDT, CDR2 YYEEEE. The CDR3, as DNA: TGTGCCAGCAGCTTTAGACAGGGGGTAACCTACGAGCAGTACTTC. Amino acid sequence: CASSFRQGVTYEQYF.